The 20 T cell receptor beta chains listed next were all sequenced from one sample in a study of Ad26.COV2.S vaccination and SARS-CoV-2 variants (dated by TCRdb to the early 2020s). Preparation of the library involved the immunoSEQ multiplex PCR assay. Not all clones reach the TCRdb copy of this immuneACCESS table, which keeps in-frame sequences only. Checked studies attribute under half of the gap to unresolved V genes and leave the rest unexplained. The sample table records about 350,000 clones; approximately 90% of these occur just once. The ten largest clonotypes hold 6.4% of the sample. This sample's treatment or condition label indicates: roughly 19 received Ad26.COV2.S at low or high dose, single or two shots; about 5 received placebo; per-sample allocation not given. For vaccine and placebo recipients, the sequenced repertoires came from samples collected on day 63 after the first injection.

The sequenced sample was peripheral blood, obtained in a trial of Ad26.COV2.S vaccine versus placebo. These receptors were obtained from a person aged 18-65 years who received the Ad26.COV2.S COVID-19 vaccine or a placebo.

The J gene is TRBJ1-1, the V gene TRBV29-1; the D gene is possibly TRBD1 (6 bases). CDR1 is SQVTM, CDR2 ANQGSEA, per germline. V lost 4 bases, J lost 3 bases, and 12 bases lay in between. The CDR3 totals 13 residues. The CDR3 sequence: CSVGQGRDTEAFF. The CDR3 nucleotides are TGCAGCGTTGGCCAGGGGAGGGACACTGAAGCTTTCTTT.

V gene TRBV9 combines with J gene TRBJ1-5, with a tentative D call TRBD1 (5 bases). The V end lost 0 bases, the J end lost 7 bases, and 14 bases lay between the germline ends. Germline V gene lookup returns CDR1 SGDLS and CDR2 YYNGEE. The CDR3 consists of 15 residues. The CDR3 nucleotides read TGTGCCAGCAGCGTAGACTCCGGGCAGGGACAGCCCCAGCATTTT. Protein sequence: CASSVDSGQGQPQHF.

The chain recombines TRBV10-3 with TRBJ2-1, with 7 positions matching TRBD1. Germline trimming cut 2 bases from V and 2 bases from J; bases unmatched to any gene: 6. Per the germline V gene, CDR1 is ENHRY and CDR2 is SYGVKD. The CDR3 runs 16 residues. CDR3 DNA: TGTGCCATCAGTGAGCTCAGGGGACAGACCTACAATGAGCAGTTCTTC. It encodes CAISELRGQTYNEQFF.

Concerning this clone itself: This sample includes further DNA sequences coding for the same CDR3. The CDR3 sequence: CASSPNEKLFF. CDR3 coding DNA: TGTGCCAGCAGCCCAAATGAAAAACTGTTTTTT. The chain is built from TRBV7-9 and TRBJ1-4; D call uncertain. Germline V gives CDR1 SEHNR, CDR2 FQNEAQ (reference sequence). The length of the CDR3 is 11 residues. Trimming cost V 5 bases and J 5 bases, with 3 bases left between them.

This chain links TRBV6-5 with TRBJ1-6, with 9 nucleotides matching TRBD1. This CDR3 is 14 amino acids long. With 7 bases clipped from V and 10 bases from J, the junction kept 8 bases outside the gene matches. Germline V CDR1 and CDR2: MNHEY, SVGAGI. The CDR3 is CASIKTGGGSPLHF. The CDR3 DNA reads as TGTGCCAGCATCAAAACAGGGGGCGGATCACCCCTCCACTTT.

This chain uses TRBV9 with TRBJ1-6; no reliable D call. Between the trimmed V and J ends, which lost 4 bases and 7 bases, there was a span of 12 bases. The germline gives CDR1 SGDLS, CDR2 YYNGEE. The CDR3 covers 14 residues. CDR3 nucleotides: TGTGCCAGCAGCCAAAGGACGGACAATTCACCCCTCCACTTT. Amino acids: CASSQRTDNSPLHF.

The J gene is TRBJ1-4, the V gene TRBV5-4; perhaps TRBD1 as D (5 bases). Per germline, CDR1 SGHNT and CDR2 YYREEE (reference sequence). The ends were cut back, 3 bases at V and 7 bases at J, with 16 bases in the middle. This CDR3 has 15 residues. The CDR3 nucleotides are TGTGCCAGCAGCTCGCAGTTTGAGGGACCTGAAAAACTGTTTTTT. Encoded protein: CASSSQFEGPEKLFF.

This clone was recorded only once. The chain uses TRBV9 and TRBJ2-5; 7 bases match TRBD2. Germline V gene sequence: CDR1 SGDLS, CDR2 YYNGEE. V gave up 0 bases and J gave up 5 bases; unmatched junction bases: 1. The CDR3 length is 13 residues. The CDR3 here is CASSVGGGETQYF. The CDR3 region has the DNA TGTGCCAGCAGCGTAGGGGGAGGGGAGACCCAGTACTTC.

V is TRBV13 and J is TRBJ2-3; 12 nucleotides match TRBD1. Losses at the gene ends were 2 bases for V and 1 base for J; bases not matched to a gene: 1. The CDR3 is 16 amino acids. Germline loops: CDR1 PRHDT, CDR2 FYEKMQ (reference sequence). The CDR3 DNA reads as TGTGCCAGCAGCTTAAGGGACAGGGGGCGCACAGATACGCAGTATTTT. Translation gives CASSLRDRGRTDTQYF.

V is TRBV7-3 and J is TRBJ2-7; 14 bases map to TRBD2. Germline V lookup: CDR1 SGHTA, CDR2 FQGTGA. V lost 3 bases and J lost 9; bases outside the gene matches: 7. The CDR3 runs 15 residues. As DNA, the CDR3 is TGTGCCAGCAGCTTGGGACTAGCGGGAGCCGTAGGGCAGTACTTC. This translates into CASSLGLAGAVGQYF.

This clone was seen a single time. The V gene is TRBV7-2, the J gene TRBJ1-2; tentatively, D is TRBD1 (5 bases). This CDR3 region has 15 residues. V was trimmed by 3 bases and J by 3 bases, leaving 14 bases between them. From germline, CDR1 is SGHTA and CDR2 FQGNSA. CDR3 residues: CASSFVEGPDYGYTF. The CDR3 DNA follows: TGTGCCAGCAGCTTTGTAGAGGGGCCGGACTATGGCTACACCTTC.

V is TRBV6-4 and J is TRBJ2-6; 7 bases map to TRBD1. Germline CDR1 reads MRHNA; CDR2 reads SNTAGT. J lost 0 bases, V lost 4 bases, and 0 bases had no gene match. This CDR3 has 15 residues. The chain's CDR3 is CASSGQGSGANVLTF. The CDR3 DNA sequence: TGTGCCAGCAGTGGACAGGGCTCTGGGGCCAACGTCCTGACTTTC.

The CDR3 sequence is CASSSDILSEAFF. The CDR3 bases are TGTGCCAGCAGCTCGGACATTTTATCTGAAGCTTTCTTT. The J gene is TRBJ1-1, the V gene TRBV5-4; perhaps TRBD1 as D (5 bases). Deletions cut 3 bases from V and 6 bases from J, with 12 bases between. This CDR3 is built from 13 residues. The germline gives CDR1 SGHNT, CDR2 YYREEE (reference sequence).

This chain joins TRBV9 and TRBJ1-6; D call uncertain. V lost 4 bases and J 4 bases, leaving 15 bases between the germline ends. The CDR3 is 16 residues long. CDR1 is SGDLS and CDR2 is YYNGEE in the germline V gene. The CDR3 loop reads CASSPNGVRYNSPLHF. CDR3 coding DNA: TGTGCCAGCAGCCCAAACGGGGTGCGGTATAATTCACCCCTCCACTTT.

The chain couples TRBV5-6 to TRBJ1-2, with 8 bases fitting TRBD1. Trimming at V came to 2 bases and at J to 7 bases, leaving 4 bases not matched to a gene. Per germline, CDR1 SGHDT and CDR2 YYEEEE. The CDR3 is made up of 13 amino acids. CDR3 nucleotides: TGTGCCAGCAGCTTCAGGGGGCCTGGTGGCTACACCTTC. As protein: CASSFRGPGGYTF. Variable domain in full (rest from reference TRBV5-6 and TRBJ1-2): DAGVTQSPTHLIKTRGQQVTLRCSPKSGHDTVSWYQQALGQGPQFIFQYYEEEERQRGNFPDRFSGHQFPNYSSELNVNALLLGDSALYLCASSFRGPGGYTFGSGTRLTVV.

The chain is built from TRBV5-5 and TRBJ2-7, with 10 bases lining up with TRBD2. Germline CDR1 is SGHKS and CDR2 is YYEKEE (reference sequence). The CDR3 length is 15 residues. Unmatched junction bases numbered 3, after V lost 0 bases and J lost 3 bases. The chain's CDR3 is CASSLVLAGFYEQYF. In DNA form, the CDR3 reads TGTGCCAGCAGCTTGGTACTAGCGGGGTTCTACGAGCAGTACTTC.

This clone came up once. The rearrangement links TRBV19 to TRBJ2-7, with 9 bases matching TRBD1. The trim removed 5 bases at V and 2 bases at J, leaving 7 bases unmatched. Germline CDR1 reads LNHDA; CDR2 reads SQIVND (reference sequence). This CDR3 region has 15 residues. CDR3 DNA sequence: TGTGCCAGTAGTTCCAGGGGACAGGGAACCTACGAGCAGTACTTC. It translates to CASSSRGQGTYEQYF.

This chain links TRBV3-1 (or the pseudogene TRBV3-2) with TRBJ2-7, with a tentative D call TRBD2 (6 bases). Germline values: CDR1 LGHDT, CDR2 YNNKEL (reference sequence). V was shortened by 0 bases and J by 0 bases, with 9 bases between the two germline ends. This CDR3 region has 15 residues. CDR3 coding DNA: TGTGCCAGCAGCCAAGACGGGGGTTCCTCCTACGAGCAGTACTTC. Residues: CASSQDGGSSYEQYF.

The rearrangement links TRBV7-2 to TRBJ1-3; a possible D gene is TRBD1 (6 bases). This CDR3 is built from 13 residues. CDR1 is SGHTA and CDR2 is FQGNSA in the germline V gene. Trimming removed 9 bases at V and 8 bases at J, with 17 bases between. The CDR3 region is CASRRNGGHTIYF. CDR3 in DNA: TGTGCCAGTAGAAGAAACGGGGGGCACACCATATATTTT.

The V gene is TRBV5-4, the J gene TRBJ2-1; D gene ambiguous. Germline CDR1 is SGHNT and CDR2 is YYREEE (reference sequence). The CDR3 loop spans 13 amino acids. V was cut by 0 bases and J by 8 bases, with 9 bases left in between. CDR3 sequence: CASSLVGLDEQFF. CDR3 DNA sequence: TGTGCCAGCAGCTTGGTCGGTCTCGATGAGCAGTTCTTC.